A single sample gave rise to the 21 T cell receptor beta chains below, sequenced in a study of T cell responses to AZD1222 COVID-19 vaccine. Some clones are missing from TCRdb's copy, which holds only in-frame ones; the method was immunoSEQ multiplex PCR. Found here are 90,000 or so clones, approximately 88% of them singletons; the top ten hold 2.4%. Sequenced here: peripheral blood, sampled on day 0 of AZD1222 vaccination. These receptors were collected from an adult in good health.

The rearrangement joins TRBV5-5 to TRBJ2-5; D remains unclear. CDR1 and CDR2 (germline): SGHKS, YYEKEE (reference sequence). V lost 0 bases, J lost 4 bases, and 7 bases lay in between. The CDR3 totals 13 residues. The CDR3 spells CASSLVRTETQYF. The CDR3 DNA follows: TGTGCCAGCAGCTTGGTTCGAACAGAGACCCAGTACTTC.

The rearrangement joins TRBV5-1 to TRBJ2-1; D gene uncertain. V lost 0 bases to trimming and J lost 0 bases, with 7 bases between them. Germline values: CDR1 SGHRS, CDR2 YFSETQ. This CDR3 is built from 15 residues. The CDR3 nucleotides are TGCGCCAGCAGCTTGGGTCAGAGCTCCTACAATGAGCAGTTCTTC. Translation gives CASSLGQSSYNEQFF.

This clone was recorded once. The chain uses TRBV2 and TRBJ1-3; D unclear. Trimming pared 1 base from V and 4 bases from J, leaving 8 bases between. Germline loops: CDR1 SNHLY, CDR2 FYNNEI. The CDR3 is 14 residues long. CDR3 DNA: TGTGCCAGCAGTGAAGGCGTATGGGGAAACACCATATATTTT. Protein: CASSEGVWGNTIYF.

J is TRBJ2-7 and V is TRBV3-1 (or the pseudogene TRBV3-2); 7 bases line up with TRBD1. The CDR3 has 15 amino acids. Per germline, CDR1 LGHDT and CDR2 YNNKEL (reference sequence). The ends lost 4 bases at V and 4 bases at J; junction bases unmatched: 10. This CDR3 is CASSLPGQALYEQYF. As DNA, the CDR3 is TGTGCCAGCAGCCTCCCCGGACAGGCACTTTACGAGCAGTACTTC.

The chain is built from TRBV5-4 and TRBJ2-7, with D unresolved. V was shortened by 0 bases and J by 3 bases, with 7 bases between the two germline ends. CDR1 is SGHNT and CDR2 is YYREEE in the germline V gene (reference sequence). This CDR3 is built from 13 residues. As DNA, the CDR3 is TGTGCCAGCAGCTTGGCCCTGGACTACGAGCAGTACTTC. Translated, it gives CASSLALDYEQYF.

This clone turned up a few times. The rearrangement joins TRBV6-5 to TRBJ1-2; maybe TRBD1 (5 bases). The CDR3 totals 12 residues. Trimming stripped 10 bases from V and 2 bases from J, with 11 bases between. Germline CDR1 reads MNHEY; CDR2 reads SVGAGI. In nucleotides, the CDR3 is TGTGCCACCAGGGCAGCGAACTATGGCTACACCTTC. It is translated as CATRAANYGYTF.

The chain combines TRBV18 with TRBJ2-1, with no clear D. V was pared by 2 bases and J by 5 bases, with 10 bases between. The CDR3 contains 14 residues. Germline V gene lookup returns CDR1 KGHSH and CDR2 LQKENI. CDR3 sequence reads: CASSPYKDNNEQFF. The DNA of the CDR3 is TGTGCCAGCTCACCATACAAGGATAACAATGAGCAGTTCTTC. Filled out from reference TRBV18 and TRBJ2-1, the complete variable domain reads NAGVMQNPRHLVRRRGQEARLRCSPMKGHSHVYWYRQLPEEGLKFMVYLQKENIIDESGMPKERFSAEFPKEGPSILRIQQVVRGDSAAYFCASSPYKDNNEQFFGPGTRLTVL.

The CDR3 coding sequence is TGCGCCAGCAGCTCCGGACAGGCGAATCAGCCCCAGCATTTT. Its protein is CASSSGQANQPQHF. This sequence joins TRBV5-1 and TRBJ1-5, with TRBD1 matching 7 bases. The V segment lost 3 bases and the J segment 4 bases; nucleotides outside the gene matches: 4. The CDR3 is 14 amino acids. Looked up from germline, CDR1 is SGHRS and CDR2 is YFSETQ.

This clone was observed a single time. This chain's CDR3 is CASSSHSGNGDTQYF. The CDR3, as DNA: TGCGCCAGCAGCTCCCATAGCGGGAATGGAGATACGCAGTATTTT. This rearrangement joins TRBV5-1 to TRBJ2-3; the match to TRBD2 covers 8 bases. Looked up from germline, CDR1 is SGHRS and CDR2 is YFSETQ. Losses at the gene ends were 3 bases for V and 5 bases for J; bases not matched to a gene: 8. The CDR3 spans 15 residues. The full variable domain, rest sourced from reference TRBV5-1 and TRBJ2-3, is KAGVTQTPRYLIKTRGQQVTLSCSPISGHRSVSWYQQTPGQGLQFLFEYFSETQRNKGNFPGRFSGRQFSNSRSEMNVSTLELGDSALYLCASSSHSGNGDTQYFGPGTRLTVL.

This clone was counted once. The CDR3 region is CASSYGGQGWGEQFF. DNA for the CDR3: TGTGCCAGCAGTTACGGGGGACAGGGATGGGGTGAGCAGTTCTTC. The J gene is TRBJ2-1, the V gene TRBV6-5, with 9 bases aligning to TRBD1. After removal of 2 bases from V and 9 bases from J, the junction contained 8 bases not matched to a gene. Germline V gene data show CDR1 as MNHEY and CDR2 as SVGAGI. The CDR3 totals 15 residues.

The chain uses TRBV6-2 or TRBV6-3 and TRBJ2-1; D not resolved. The V gene's germline CDR1 is MNHEY and CDR2 SVGEGT. V lost 8 bases, J lost 0 bases, and 5 bases lay in between. The CDR3 length is 12 residues. CDR3 loop: CASGRSYNEQFF. The CDR3 nucleotides are TGTGCCAGCGGCCGCTCCTACAATGAGCAGTTCTTC.

The chain joins TRBV30 to TRBJ1-4; no reliable D call. This CDR3 comprises 13 residues. CDR1 is GTSNPN, CDR2 SVGIG, per germline (reference sequence). Trimming took off 1 base at V and 8 bases at J, with 11 bases between the two ends. CDR3 DNA sequence: TGTGCCTGGAGTGGGGCGTCGAGGGAAAAACTGTTTTTT. Translation gives CAWSGASREKLFF.

The rearrangement links TRBV6-4 to TRBJ2-1, with TRBD1 as a possible D gene (5 bases). Germline assignment: CDR1 MRHNA and CDR2 SNTAGT. V was cut by 3 bases and J by 5 bases, with 8 bases left in between. The length of the CDR3 is 13 residues. The CDR3, as DNA: TGTGCCAGCAGTGAAGGGGCTAACAATGAGCAGTTCTTC. Translating it yields CASSEGANNEQFF.

The rearrangement uses TRBV6-5 and TRBJ2-1; weak D call: TRBD2 (5 bases). CDR3 length equals 14 residues. With 4 bases removed from V and 4 bases from J, the gap between germline ends came to 11 bases. Germline-derived CDR1 and CDR2 are MNHEY and SVGAGI. The CDR3 nucleotides are TGTGCCAGCAGTTCCAATCTAGCTTACAATGAGCAGTTCTTC. Protein product: CASSSNLAYNEQFF.

The chain recombines TRBV13 with TRBJ2-2; no reliable D call. Trimming removed 2 bases from V and 1 base from J, with 8 bases in between. The CDR3 consists of 15 residues. Per germline, CDR1 PRHDT and CDR2 FYEKMQ (reference sequence). The CDR3 coding sequence is TGTGCCAGCAGCTTACAACGTTTGAACACCGGGGAGCTGTTTTTT. This translates into CASSLQRLNTGELFF.

The chain joins TRBV15 to TRBJ2-7; D ambiguous. Germline V lookup: CDR1 LNHNV, CDR2 YYDKDF (reference sequence). Trimming left V 0 bases short and J 6 bases short, with 6 bases between. This CDR3 has 12 residues. The CDR3 is CATSRDLSEQYF. CDR3 in DNA: TGTGCCACCAGCAGAGACCTCTCCGAGCAGTACTTC.

The chain is built from TRBV10-3 and TRBJ1-3; D is uncertain. Trimming cost V 2 bases and J 0 bases, with 17 bases left between them. Germline CDR1 ENHRY, CDR2 SYGVKD. This CDR3 comprises 18 residues. CDR3: CAISEDARRGYSGNTIYF. In DNA, the CDR3 is TGTGCCATCAGTGAGGACGCTAGACGGGGATACTCTGGAAACACCATATATTTT.

This clone was counted only a few times. The CDR3 sequence is CASSSPSGRASYEQYF. The CDR3 DNA follows: TGTGCCAGCAGTTCCCCTAGCGGGAGGGCCTCTTACGAGCAGTACTTC. The chain combines TRBV27 with TRBJ2-7; TRBD2 matches 12 bases. The germline V gene has CDR1 MNHEY and CDR2 SMNVEV (reference sequence). This CDR3 has 16 amino acids. V trimming: 4 bases; J trimming: 4 bases; junction bases outside the gene matches: 8.

This clone came up once. The rearrangement joins TRBV5-1 to TRBJ1-2; 10 bases are shared with TRBD1. The V gene's germline CDR1 is SGHRS and CDR2 YFSETQ. The CDR3 runs to 15 residues. The V gene end was trimmed by 4 bases and the J gene end by 3 bases; junction bases not matched to a gene: 6. CDR3 region: CASSRQGAPDYGYTF. Written as DNA, the CDR3 is TGCGCCAGCAGCAGACAGGGGGCGCCGGACTATGGCTACACCTTC.

V is TRBV3-1 (or the pseudogene TRBV3-2) and J is TRBJ2-1, with TRBD2 matching 8 bases. The germline gives CDR1 LGHDT, CDR2 YNNKEL (reference sequence). V gave up 0 bases and J gave up 1 base; unmatched junction bases: 11. This CDR3 is 19 amino acids long. CDR3 DNA: TGTGCCAGCAGCCAAGATCTTACGGAGCGGGAGTTGTCCTACAATGAGCAGTTCTTC. This codes for CASSQDLTERELSYNEQFF.

This chain joins TRBV4-1 and TRBJ2-2; tentative D call: TRBD1 (6 bases). CDR3 length equals 16 residues. Trimming shortened V by 0 bases and J by 9 bases, and 17 bases separated the two germline ends. Per the germline V gene, CDR1 is MGHRA and CDR2 is YSYEKL. CDR3 sequence (DNA): TGCGCCAGCAGCCAAGATACAGGGCCCACACGAAGGGAGCTGTTTTTT. As protein: CASSQDTGPTRRELFF.